One T cell receptor (beta chain) is described in this entry. Antigen: not known. These data originate in a study of T cell repertoires in cytomegalovirus infection. J lost 5 bases, V lost 7 bases, and 4 bases had no gene match. In germline, CDR1 is MDHEN, CDR2 SYDVKM. CDR3 length: 14 residues. General observations from the study: People with CMV and the relevant HLA were identified by cumulative public TCR beta family frequency.

TCRdb reprocessed the reads via MiXCR and lists one record per CDR3 protein. The sample includes about 270,000 distinct CDR3 sequences, approximately 22% seen only once; the top ten take about 21%. The gene calls are TRBV28 and TRBJ2-1, with 11 positions matching TRBD2. The origin of this receptor is a human donor in good health (CMV status not recorded). Some clones in this sample may be carry-over from other donors' samples. The input for sequencing was cultured PBMCs, taken from culture after CMV antigen stimulation. The chain's CDR3 is CASMTSGVNNEQFF. The CDR3, as DNA: TGTGCCAGCATGACTAGCGGGGTGAACAATGAGCAGTTCTTC. Based on the CDR3 plus reference TRBV28 and TRBJ2-1, the full variable domain is DVKVTQSSRYLVKRTGEKVFLECVQDMDHENMFWYRQDPGLGLRLIYFSYDVKMKEKGDIPEGYSVSREKKERFSLILESASTNQTSMYLCASMTSGVNNEQFFGPGTRLTVL.